The 32 T cell receptor beta chains listed next were all sequenced from one sample in a study of spatial heterogeneity in lung cancer. Regarding the study as a whole: Tumoral mutation counts were tracked by counts of expanded intratumoral alpha and beta TCRs.

Time point specified: sample taken at primary tumor resection. Each CDR3 protein is one row after TCRdb ran MiXCR on the 5' RACE reads. Among under 6,000 distinct CDR3 sequences listed, about 7.4% were seen once. No antigens are known for them. This specimen consisted of lung tumor tissue, obtained at surgery. These TCRs come from a male donor with early-stage non-small cell lung cancer.

This clonotype turned up a few times. This sequence joins TRBV5-6 and TRBJ2-2; 8 bases line up with TRBD2. Looked up from germline, CDR1 is SGHDT and CDR2 is YYEEEE. The CDR3 extends over 15 amino acids. Germline trimming cut 0 bases from V and 3 bases from J; bases unmatched to any gene: 1. The chain's CDR3 is CASSLVAGHTGELFF. The CDR3 nucleotides read TGTGCCAGCAGCTTGGTAGCGGGACACACCGGGGAGCTGTTTTTT.

This clonotype has at least ten counts. This rearrangement joins TRBV28 to TRBJ2-3, with TRBD2 identical over 9 bases. The CDR3 is 14 residues long. Germline CDR1 is MDHEN and CDR2 is SYDVKM. J was trimmed by 6 bases and V by 6 bases; bases with no gene match: 7. CDR3: CASSQGLAFDTQYF. CDR3 in DNA: TGTGCCAGCAGCCAGGGACTAGCTTTCGATACGCAGTATTTT.

This clonotype was observed many times. The gene calls are TRBV20-1 and TRBJ2-7, with D tentatively TRBD2 (5 bases). V lost 5 bases, J lost 1 base, and 15 bases lay in between. The CDR3 contains 14 residues. Germline values: CDR1 DFQATT, CDR2 SNEGSKA (reference sequence). CDR3 region: CSAAWPGISYEQYF. CDR3 in DNA: TGCAGTGCTGCCTGGCCGGGAATATCCTACGAGCAGTACTTC.

This clonotype was recorded at least ten times. This sequence joins TRBV18 and TRBJ2-7; 8 nucleotides align to TRBD2. The V and J ends lost 3 bases and 5 bases, in that order; junction bases with no gene match: 9. The CDR3 length is 15 residues. Germline assignment: CDR1 KGHSH and CDR2 LQKENI. CDR3 DNA sequence: TGTGCCAGCTCACCCCCGAGGGGTAGCGGGGACGAGCAGTACTTC. This codes for CASSPPRGSGDEQYF.

The gene calls are TRBV5-5 and TRBJ2-3; TRBD2 might be the D (5 bases). V lost 5 bases to trimming and J lost 2 bases, with 12 bases between them. From germline, CDR1 is SGHKS and CDR2 YYEKEE (reference sequence). The CDR3 spans 14 residues. This CDR3 is CASSFPLATDTQYF. The CDR3, as DNA: TGTGCCAGCAGTTTTCCGCTAGCCACAGATACGCAGTATTTT.

Relative to its sample, this clonotype is medium-sized. The CDR3: CASSLGQAGNTIYF. The DNA for the CDR3 is TGTGCCAGCAGCCTGGGACAGGCTGGAAACACCATATATTTT. The J gene is TRBJ1-3, the V gene TRBV7-6; 8 positions match TRBD1. Germline V gene lookup returns CDR1 SGHVS and CDR2 FNYEAQ. V lost 5 bases to trimming and J lost 2 bases; unmatched junction nucleotides: 2. The CDR3 is 14 residues long.

The chain joins TRBV20-1 to TRBJ2-3; no definite D call. This CDR3 is 11 amino acids long. Germline values: CDR1 DFQATT, CDR2 SNEGSKA (reference sequence). Trimming stripped 5 bases from V and 4 bases from J, with 7 bases between. The CDR3 nucleotides are TGCAGTGCTCCAAAGTCAGATACGCAGTATTTT. Its translation is CSAPKSDTQYF.

This clonotype was counted at least ten times. V usage is TRBV3-1 and J usage is TRBJ2-5, with D possibly TRBD1 on 5 matching bases. This CDR3 region has 12 residues. Trimming stripped 5 bases from V and 5 bases from J, with 9 bases between. Germline V gene lookup returns CDR1 LGHDT and CDR2 YNNKEL (reference sequence). The CDR3 loop reads CASSSKGETQYF. The DNA for the CDR3 is TGTGCCAGCAGCTCCAAGGGGGAGACCCAGTACTTC.

This chain connects TRBV25-1 to TRBJ2-3; D is possibly TRBD1 or TRBD2 (6 bases each). The CDR3 covers 15 residues. In germline, CDR1 is MGHDK, CDR2 SYGVNS. Trimming removed 3 bases at V and 6 bases at J, with 16 bases between. In DNA form, the CDR3 reads TGTGCCAGCAGTGACCTAAGGGGGGCCTACGATACGCAGTATTTT. Translating gives CASSDLRGAYDTQYF.

Sample share makes this clonotype medium-sized. The rearrangement joins TRBV6-2 or TRBV6-3 to TRBJ1-5; no definite D call. The CDR3 extends over 14 amino acids. V was cut by 3 bases and J by 5 bases, with 11 bases left in between. Per the germline V gene, CDR1 is MNHEY and CDR2 is SVGEGT. CDR3 sequence: CASSYPTNDQPQHF. The DNA for the CDR3 is TGTGCCAGCAGTTATCCAACTAACGATCAGCCCCAGCATTTT.

This clonotype was picked up many times. The chain is built from TRBV21-1 and TRBJ2-3; TRBD2, the table's D call, lacks a check against the DNA. TRBV21-1 is shown as a pseudogene. The CDR3 runs 18 residues. CDR3: CASTPGLASEHYTDTQYF. The CDR3 DNA sequence: TGTGCCAGCACCCCGGGACTAGCGTCGGAACACTACACAGATACGCAGTATTTT.

This clonotype was seen a few times. V and J are TRBV28 and TRBJ2-7; the D call may be TRBD1 or TRBD2 (6 bases each). The CDR3 has 14 amino acids. V was shortened by 8 bases and J by 0 bases, with 14 bases between the two germline ends. CDR1 MDHEN and CDR2 SYDVKM come from the germline V gene. CDR3 DNA sequence: TGTGCCAGCCAGGGGACTCTGCACTCCTACGAGCAGTACTTC. It is translated as CASQGTLHSYEQYF. Using reference TRBV28 and TRBJ2-7 for the parts outside the CDR3, the full variable domain is DVKVTQSSRYLVKRTGEKVFLECVQDMDHENMFWYRQDPGLGLRLIYFSYDVKMKEKGDIPEGYSVSREKKERFSLILESASTNQTSMYLCASQGTLHSYEQYFGPGTRLTVT.

This clonotype occurred many times. This chain connects TRBV4-2 to TRBJ2-1, with 7 bases lining up with TRBD2. The CDR3 covers 18 residues. Germline assignment: CDR1 LGHNA and CDR2 YNFKEQ. J gave up 2 bases and V 0 bases, and 10 bases lay outside the gene matches. As DNA, the CDR3 is TGTGCCAGCAGCCAAGAATACCCGGGACTACCGCCCTACAATGAGCAGTTCTTC. Translated, it gives CASSQEYPGLPPYNEQFF.

This clonotype has a count of ten or more. This chain uses TRBV2 with TRBJ1-4; TRBD1 matches at 7 bases. Germline V gene sequence: CDR1 SNHLY, CDR2 FYNNEI. V lost 5 bases, J lost 6 bases, and 6 bases stayed unmatched. The CDR3 runs 14 residues. CDR3 DNA: TGTGCCAGCAGTCGACAGGGAAGGGATGAAAAACTGTTTTTT. Translating gives CASSRQGRDEKLFF.

This clonotype was recorded at least ten times. J is TRBJ1-2 and V is TRBV3-1; D remains unclear. This CDR3 region has 12 residues. Germline CDR1 reads LGHDT; CDR2 reads YNNKEL (reference sequence). Trimming cost V 4 bases and J 2 bases, with 5 bases left between them. CDR3 nucleotides: TGTGCCAGCAGCCGCTTCAACTATGGCTACACCTTC. It yields the protein CASSRFNYGYTF.

This clonotype appeared a single time. The chain has TRBV7-2 and TRBJ2-5; D possibly uses TRBD1 or TRBD2 (6 bases each). Germline V CDR1 and CDR2: SGHTA, FQGNSA. The ends were cut back, 9 bases at V and 5 bases at J, with 19 bases in the middle. The CDR3 is made up of 14 amino acids. The CDR3 region has the DNA TGTGCCAGTGAGCGGAGGGGAAGGGGGGAGACCCAGTACTTC. This codes for CASERRGRGETQYF.

There are many counts of this clonotype. V is TRBV6-2 or TRBV6-3 and J is TRBJ2-7, with 9 bases lining up with TRBD1. Per the germline V gene, CDR1 is MNHEY and CDR2 is SVGEGT. The ends lost 6 bases at V and 5 bases at J; junction bases unmatched: 17. The CDR3 contains 17 residues. The CDR3 nucleotides are TGTGCCAGCAGCCAACCCTCGTGGGGGACAGGGAAGGACGAGCAGTACTTC. Translating gives CASSQPSWGTGKDEQYF.

This clonotype has at least ten counts. The V call is TRBV5-1, the J call TRBJ1-1; the D is unclear. CDR3 length: 13 residues. The ends were cut back, 4 bases at V and 6 bases at J, with 13 bases in the middle. Germline V gene lookup returns CDR1 SGHRS and CDR2 YFSETQ. The CDR3 loop reads CASSAGQDAEAFF. The CDR3 DNA is TGCGCCAGCAGCGCGGGCCAGGACGCTGAAGCTTTCTTT.

V gene TRBV24-1 combines with J gene TRBJ2-5; the D is unclear. The CDR3 extends over 13 amino acids. The germline gives CDR1 KGHDR, CDR2 SFDVKD. V lost 4 bases and J 3 bases, leaving 8 bases between the germline ends. CDR3 DNA: TGTGCCACCAGTGAGATGGGAAAAGAGACCCAGTACTTC. The encoded protein is CATSEMGKETQYF.

This clonotype has more than one count but fewer than ten. V gene TRBV7-3 combines with J gene TRBJ2-2; D remains unclear. CDR3 size: 13 residues. V lost 8 bases to trimming and J lost 8 bases, with 15 bases between them. Germline CDR1 is SGHTA and CDR2 is FQGTGA. The CDR3 region is CASGVLNGGELFF. The CDR3 nucleotides are TGTGCCAGCGGAGTTCTTAATGGGGGGGAGCTGTTTTTT. The whole variable domain, remainder taken from reference TRBV7-3 and TRBJ2-2, is GAGVSQTPSNKVTEKGKYVELRCDPISGHTALYWYRQSLGQGPEFLIYFQGTGAADDSGLPNDRFFAVRPEGSVSTLKIQRTERGDSAVYLCASGVLNGGELFFGEGSRLTVL.

The J gene is TRBJ2-6, the V gene TRBV13, with D uncertain. V was trimmed by 2 bases and J by 12 bases, leaving 11 bases between them. Germline CDR1 PRHDT, CDR2 FYEKMQ (reference sequence). The CDR3 has 13 amino acids. Here the CDR3 reads CASSLRPTPVLTF. Here the CDR3 DNA reads TGTGCCAGCAGCTTAAGGCCTACCCCCGTCCTGACTTTC. The variable domain in full, with the rest retrieved from reference TRBV13 and TRBJ2-6, is AAGVIQSPRHLIKEKRETATLKCYPIPRHDTVYWYQQGPGQDPQFLISFYEKMQSDKGSIPDRFSAQQFSDYHSELNMSSLELGDSALYFCASSLRPTPVLTFGAGSRLTVL.

The J gene is TRBJ2-3, the V gene TRBV14; TRBD1 matches 9 bases. V lost 2 bases and J lost 5; bases outside the gene matches: 2. Germline V lookup: CDR1 SGHDN, CDR2 FVKESK. The CDR3 length is 14 residues. CDR3 sequence: CASSQQTGGDTQYF. The CDR3 DNA sequence: TGTGCCAGCAGCCAACAGACAGGGGGAGATACGCAGTATTTT.

This clonotype was picked up many times. V gene TRBV7-3 combines with J gene TRBJ2-2; D call uncertain. Trimming left V 1 base short and J 5 bases short, with 11 bases between. The V gene's germline CDR1 is SGHTA and CDR2 FQGTGA. The CDR3 sequence is 15 residues long. The CDR3 here is CASSLRAQTTGELFF. The CDR3 DNA sequence: TGTGCCAGCAGCTTAAGAGCACAGACTACCGGGGAGCTGTTTTTT.

This clonotype was recorded many times. V is TRBV24-1 and J is TRBJ2-4, with TRBD1 as a possible D gene (5 bases). The CDR3 runs to 13 residues. CDR1 is KGHDR, CDR2 SFDVKD, per germline. The germline V and J ends were trimmed by 3 bases and 5 bases, with 7 bases remaining between them. Here the CDR3 DNA reads TGTGCCACCAGTGATGGGGCAGAAAACATTCAGTACTTC. Its translation is CATSDGAENIQYF.

Judged by abundance, this clonotype is medium-sized. The chain combines TRBV20-1 with TRBJ2-6, with 12 bases identical to TRBD2. Germline assignment: CDR1 DFQATT and CDR2 SNEGSKA (reference sequence). Losses at the gene ends were 2 bases for V and 2 bases for J; bases not matched to a gene: 7. The CDR3 totals 18 residues. CDR3 nucleotide sequence: TGCAGTGCTAGACCTCGCCGACTAGCGGGGGCTGGGGCCAACGTCCTGACTTTC. It codes for CSARPRRLAGAGANVLTF.

Remarks on this clonotype: A much larger clone lies a single base off, so this may be a read error. J is TRBJ2-3 and V is TRBV20-1, with D possibly matching TRBD2 (5 bases). Germline values: CDR1 DFQATT, CDR2 SNEGSKA (reference sequence). This CDR3 comprises 14 residues. CDR3 coding DNA: TGCAGTGCTAGCCCGACTGCTAGCACAGATACGCGGTATTTT. Translating gives CSASPTASTDTRYF.

This clonotype was seen a few times. The chain is built from TRBV7-9 and TRBJ2-7; no reliable D call. CDR1 and CDR2 from the germline V gene are SEHNR and FQNEAQ (reference sequence). The V end was cut by 5 bases, the J end by 0 bases, with 14 bases between. This CDR3 is built from 15 residues. The CDR3 DNA reads TGTGCCAGCAGCATTCCGGGTTCCAGCTCCTACGAGCAGTACTTC. The encoded protein is CASSIPGSSSYEQYF.

This clonotype was seen a few times. The V and J genes are TRBV4-3 and TRBJ2-7, with 7 bases lining up with TRBD2. This CDR3 contains 15 residues. V shed 0 bases and J 4 bases; nucleotides not matched to a gene: 6. Germline-derived CDR1 and CDR2 are LGHNA and YSLEER. CDR3 bases: TGCGCCAGCAGCCAAGATCGCGGGGGAGGGTACGAGCAGTACTTC. Amino acid sequence: CASSQDRGGGYEQYF.

J is TRBJ2-3 and V is TRBV20-1; D remains ambiguous. V dropped 6 bases and J dropped 2 bases, with 15 bases sitting between them. The CDR3 length is 14 residues. CDR1 and CDR2 from the germline V gene are DFQATT and SNEGSKA (reference sequence). The CDR3, as DNA: TGCAGTGCCACTCGGACGGGTGACACAGATACGCAGTATTTT. Protein: CSATRTGDTDTQYF.

This clonotype showed up many times. CDR3 region: CSAGQGQGQPQHF. The CDR3 nucleotides are TGCAGTGCAGGACAGGGACAGGGTCAGCCCCAGCATTTT. The gene calls are TRBV20-1 and TRBJ1-5; 9 positions agree with TRBD1. CDR1 and CDR2 (germline): DFQATT, SNEGSKA (reference sequence). The length of the CDR3 is 13 residues. With V trimmed by 6 bases and J by 6 bases, 6 bases remained unmatched.

This clonotype is termed medium-sized. This chain uses TRBV12-2 with TRBJ1-2; TRBD1, the table's D call, was not compared with the DNA. TRBV12-2 is described as a pseudogene. The CDR3 contains 16 residues. The CDR3 protein is CASRLAHPDRDDGYTF. In DNA form, the CDR3 reads TGTGCAAGTCGCTTAGCCCACCCCGACAGGGACGATGGCTACACCTTC.

This clonotype has at least ten counts. The chain couples TRBV7-9 to TRBJ1-5, with no clear D. Germline CDR1 is SEHNR and CDR2 is FQNEAQ (reference sequence). Trimming took off 6 bases at V and 5 bases at J, with 14 bases between the two ends. CDR3 length: 14 amino acids. The DNA for the CDR3 is TGTGCCAGCAGTCACCTGGGCGGGGATCAGCCCCAGCATTTT. Translation: CASSHLGGDQPQHF. The full variable domain, completed using reference TRBV7-9 and TRBJ1-5, is DTGVSQNPRHKITKRGQNVTFRCDPISEHNRLYWYRQTLGQGPEFLTYFQNEAQLEKSRLLSDRFSAERPKGSFSTLEIQRTEQGDSAMYLCASSHLGGDQPQHFGDGTRLSIL.